The 13 T cell receptor beta chains below were found in one sample sequenced in a study of blood T cell repertoires in COVID-19. Profiled with immunoSEQ multiplex PCR; TCRdb holds only in-frame clones, not every one. This table has around 210,000 clones, around four fifths appearing once. The sample comprised peripheral blood. Every receptor here comes from a man aged 55 to 70 with COVID-19, enrolled during active disease.

This clone was observed a handful of times. This rearrangement joins TRBV11-2 to TRBJ1-2, with 7 bases fitting TRBD1. CDR1 and CDR2 (germline): SGHAT, FQNNGV. This CDR3 contains 13 residues. V shed 5 bases, J shed 8 bases, and the junction held 8 bases outside the gene matches. The CDR3 DNA is TGTGCCAGCAGCCCTGACAGGGTTAAGGGCTACACCTTC. This sequence encodes CASSPDRVKGYTF.

The rearrangement links TRBV4-1 to TRBJ2-1; TRBD2 agrees at 11 bases. Germline CDR1 MGHRA, CDR2 YSYEKL. This CDR3 contains 15 residues. V shed 2 bases, J shed 9 bases, and the junction held 6 bases outside the gene matches. The CDR3 is CASSQTSGRTSEQFF. The CDR3 DNA follows: TGCGCCAGCAGCCAAACTAGCGGGAGAACTAGTGAGCAGTTCTTC.

This rearrangement joins TRBV3-1 (or the pseudogene TRBV3-2) to TRBJ1-2; the D is unclear. CDR1 is LGHDT and CDR2 is YNNKEL in the germline V gene (reference sequence). V was shortened by 6 bases and J by 6 bases, with 14 bases between the two germline ends. The CDR3 has 13 residues. This CDR3 reads CASRYSPADGYTF. Written as DNA, the CDR3 is TGTGCCAGCAGATACTCCCCAGCGGATGGCTACACCTTC.

CDR3 bases: TGTGCCAGCAGCTTAGGGGAGGCACATTATAGCAATCAGCCCCAGCATTTT. It translates to CASSLGEAHYSNQPQHF. The genes are TRBV7-8 and TRBJ1-5, with D unclear. Germline CDR1 and CDR2: SGHVS and FQNEAQ. The V end lost 1 base, the J end lost 0 bases, and 13 bases lay between the germline ends. There are 17 residues in the CDR3.

The chain links TRBV5-1 to TRBJ1-4; TRBD1 matches 7 bases. V trimming: 4 bases; J trimming: 0 bases; junction bases outside the gene matches: 9. Germline V CDR1 and CDR2: SGHRS, YFSETQ. The length of the CDR3 is 17 residues. This CDR3 is CASSIAPQGTTNEKLFF. In nucleotides, the CDR3 is TGCGCCAGCAGCATAGCCCCACAGGGGACAACTAATGAAAAACTGTTTTTT.

The V and J genes are TRBV24-1 and TRBJ2-3; TRBD1 aligns across 10 bases. V lost 3 bases and J lost 1; bases outside the gene matches: 3. The CDR3 sequence is 16 residues long. The germline V gene has CDR1 KGHDR and CDR2 SFDVKD. CDR3 nucleotide sequence: TGTGCCACCAGTGATCCGACAGGGGGCGGCACAGATACGCAGTATTTT. Protein sequence: CATSDPTGGGTDTQYF.

The rearrangement uses TRBV5-5 and TRBJ2-7; possibly TRBD2 for D (6 bases). V was trimmed by 0 bases and J by 6 bases, leaving 10 bases between them. Per the germline V gene, CDR1 is SGHKS and CDR2 is YYEKEE (reference sequence). The CDR3 runs 13 residues. CDR3: CASSLVGGGEQYF. The DNA of the CDR3 is TGTGCCAGCAGCTTGGTGGGGGGAGGCGAGCAGTACTTC.

The chain has TRBV11-2 and TRBJ1-1, with D maybe TRBD1 (5 bases). Looked up from germline, CDR1 is SGHAT and CDR2 is FQNNGV. V lost 5 bases, J lost 0 bases, and 13 bases lay in between. The CDR3 sequence is 15 residues long. The CDR3 DNA reads TGTGCCAGCAGCCTCCTAACGGGGGTGAACACTGAAGCTTTCTTT. This encodes CASSLLTGVNTEAFF.

This clone was found a few times. This chain uses TRBV5-8 with TRBJ1-1; 12 bases are a match to TRBD1. The germline V gene encodes CDR1 SGHTS and CDR2 YDEGEE. V lost 5 bases to trimming and J lost 4 bases; unmatched junction nucleotides: 9. The CDR3 spans 16 residues. The CDR3 protein is CASRPGTGGAGTEAFF. CDR3 nucleotides: TGTGCCAGCAGACCCGGGACAGGGGGCGCGGGCACTGAAGCTTTCTTT.

The V call is TRBV7-2, the J call TRBJ1-2; 7 bases align to TRBD1. CDR1 and CDR2 from the germline V gene are SGHTA and FQGNSA. This CDR3 is built from 16 residues. V was pared by 4 bases and J by 4 bases, with 12 bases of the junction left unmatched. The CDR3 sequence: CASSSSTGTAIYGYTF. DNA for the CDR3: TGTGCCAGCAGCTCGTCCACCGGGACAGCCATCTATGGCTACACCTTC.

The CDR3 loop reads CASSPIDRAPYNEQFF. As DNA, the CDR3 is TGTGCCAGCAGCCCAATCGACAGGGCTCCCTACAATGAGCAGTTCTTC. This chain uses TRBV5-6 with TRBJ2-1; 7 positions match TRBD1. The length of the CDR3 is 16 residues. The ends lost 4 bases at V and 2 bases at J; junction bases unmatched: 9. Per germline, CDR1 SGHDT and CDR2 YYEEEE.

This clone was seen a single time. The rearrangement joins TRBV18 to TRBJ2-3; 8 bases line up with TRBD2. Unmatched junction bases numbered 10, after V lost 3 bases and J lost 5 bases. The germline V gene has CDR1 KGHSH and CDR2 LQKENI. CDR3 length equals 16 residues. In DNA, the CDR3 is TGTGCCAGCTCACCCCGGGGGGGGCGACCGGAAGATACGCAGTATTTT. The encoded protein is CASSPRGGRPEDTQYF.

This clone occurred a few times. The rearrangement uses TRBV6-1 and TRBJ1-3; perhaps TRBD1 as D (6 bases). The CDR3 consists of 16 residues. From germline, CDR1 is MNHNS and CDR2 SASEGT. V lost 2 bases, J lost 0 bases, and 11 bases lay in between. The CDR3 region has the DNA TGTGCCAGCAGTGAACAGGGGCTGAGCTCTGGAAACACCATATATTTT. This encodes CASSEQGLSSGNTIYF.